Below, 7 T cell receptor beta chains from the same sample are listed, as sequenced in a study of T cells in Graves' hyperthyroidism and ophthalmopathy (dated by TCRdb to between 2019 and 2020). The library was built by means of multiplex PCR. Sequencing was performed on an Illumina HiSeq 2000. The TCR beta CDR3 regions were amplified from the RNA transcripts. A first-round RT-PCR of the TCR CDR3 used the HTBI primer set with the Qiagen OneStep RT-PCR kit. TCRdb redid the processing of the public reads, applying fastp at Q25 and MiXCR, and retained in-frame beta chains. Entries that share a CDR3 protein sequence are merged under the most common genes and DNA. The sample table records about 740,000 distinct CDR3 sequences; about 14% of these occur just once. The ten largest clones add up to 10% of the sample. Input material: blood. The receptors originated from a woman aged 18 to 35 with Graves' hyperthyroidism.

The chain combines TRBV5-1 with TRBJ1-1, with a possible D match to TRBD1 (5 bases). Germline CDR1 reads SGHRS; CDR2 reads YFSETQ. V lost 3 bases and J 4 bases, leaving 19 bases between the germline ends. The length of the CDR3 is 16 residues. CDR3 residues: CASSSGGAGRGTEAFF. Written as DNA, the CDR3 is TGCGCCAGCAGCTCCGGCGGGGCTGGACGTGGCACTGAAGCTTTCTTT.

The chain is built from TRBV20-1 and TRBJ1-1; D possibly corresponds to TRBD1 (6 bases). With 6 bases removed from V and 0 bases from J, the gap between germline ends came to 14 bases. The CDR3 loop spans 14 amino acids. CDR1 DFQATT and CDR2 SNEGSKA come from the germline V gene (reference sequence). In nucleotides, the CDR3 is TGCAGTGCCAAGAAGGGGGGATTGAACACTGAAGCTTTCTTT. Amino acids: CSAKKGGLNTEAFF.

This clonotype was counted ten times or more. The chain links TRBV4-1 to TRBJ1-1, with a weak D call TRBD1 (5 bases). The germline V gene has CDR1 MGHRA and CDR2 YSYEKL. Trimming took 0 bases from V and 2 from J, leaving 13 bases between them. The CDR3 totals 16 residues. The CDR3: CASSQDTYRPNTEAFF. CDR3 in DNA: TGCGCCAGCAGCCAAGATACGTACAGGCCTAACACTGAAGCTTTCTTT.

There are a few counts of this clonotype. Written as DNA, the CDR3 is TGTGCCAGCACCGAATTAGGACAGGGGAACAATCAGCCCCAGCATTTT. This codes for CASTELGQGNNQPQHF. The chain combines TRBV6-1 with TRBJ1-5; TRBD1 matches at 9 bases. J lost 3 bases, V lost 7 bases, and 10 bases had no gene match. This CDR3 is 16 amino acids long. Germline V gene data show CDR1 as MNHNS and CDR2 as SASEGT.

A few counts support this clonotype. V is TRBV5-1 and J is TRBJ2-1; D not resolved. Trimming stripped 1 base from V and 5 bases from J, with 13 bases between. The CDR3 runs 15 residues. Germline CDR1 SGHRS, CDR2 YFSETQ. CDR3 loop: CASSLRALLDNEQFF. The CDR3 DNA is TGCGCCAGCAGCTTGCGAGCGCTCCTAGACAATGAGCAGTTCTTC.

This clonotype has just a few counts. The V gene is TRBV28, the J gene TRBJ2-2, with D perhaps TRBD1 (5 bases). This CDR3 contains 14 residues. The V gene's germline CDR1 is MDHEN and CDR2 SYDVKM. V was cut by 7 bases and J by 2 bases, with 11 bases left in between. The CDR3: CASTGRTNTGELFF. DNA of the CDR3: TGTGCCAGCACCGGACGGACAAACACCGGGGAGCTGTTTTTT.

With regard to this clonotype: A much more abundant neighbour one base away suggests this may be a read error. DNA for the CDR3: TGCAGTGCTAGGGCCTCGAGCCTTGAGCAGTACTTC. Its protein is CSARASSLEQYF. This chain links TRBV20-1 with TRBJ2-7, with D uncertain. CDR3 length: 12 amino acids. Germline CDR1 reads DFQATT; CDR2 reads SNEGSKA (reference sequence). V gave up 3 bases and J gave up 7 bases, with 13 bases separating them.